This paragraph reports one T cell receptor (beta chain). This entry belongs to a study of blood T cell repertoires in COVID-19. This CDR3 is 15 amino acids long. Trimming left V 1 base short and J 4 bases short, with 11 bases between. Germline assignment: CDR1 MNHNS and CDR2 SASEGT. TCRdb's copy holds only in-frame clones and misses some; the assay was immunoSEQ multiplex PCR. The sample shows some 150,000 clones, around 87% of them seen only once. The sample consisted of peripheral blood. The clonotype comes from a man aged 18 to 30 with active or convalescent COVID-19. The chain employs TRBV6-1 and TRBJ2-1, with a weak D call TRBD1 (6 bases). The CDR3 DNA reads TGTGCCAGCAGTGAAGGGACAGCTACGTACAATGAGCAGTTCTTC. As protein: CASSEGTATYNEQFF.